This T cell receptor (beta chain) was recorded in a study of cytomegalovirus exposure and HLA in healthy donors. Broader study findings: While the bulk of TCR sequences proved rare, some public TCRs turned up in many donors. Diagnosis of cytomegalovirus status made by the classifier reportedly showed high specificity and sensitivity.

With respect to this clone: Its target is not known.

Donors were drawn from the approximately 120-subject validation cohort, separate from the 666-subject first cohort. The assay was immunoSEQ multiplex PCR, and TCRdb's table has in-frame clones only and misses some. The data show some 170,000 clones, around nine tenths seen once. CDR1 SGHRS and CDR2 YFSETQ come from the germline V gene. V shed 4 bases, J shed 5 bases, and the junction held 5 bases outside the gene matches. The CDR3 loop spans 13 amino acids. This chain connects TRBV5-1 to TRBJ1-1; 7 bases are a match to TRBD1. This clonotype originated in a woman in her thirties in good health and CMV-seronegative. The specimen was PBMCs. Here the CDR3 DNA reads TGCGCCAGCAGCGAGGGGGCGAGAACTGAAGCTTTCTTT. This translates into CASSEGARTEAFF.